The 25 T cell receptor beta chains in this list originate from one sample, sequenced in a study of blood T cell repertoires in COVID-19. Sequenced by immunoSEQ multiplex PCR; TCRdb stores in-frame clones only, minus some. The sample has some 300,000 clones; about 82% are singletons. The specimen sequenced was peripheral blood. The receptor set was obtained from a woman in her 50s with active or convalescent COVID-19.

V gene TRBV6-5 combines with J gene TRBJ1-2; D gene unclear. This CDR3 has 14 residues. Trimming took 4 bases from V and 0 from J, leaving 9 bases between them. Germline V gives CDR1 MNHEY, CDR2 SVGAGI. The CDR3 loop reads CASSSPGTNYGYTF. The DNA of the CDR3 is TGTGCCAGCAGTTCCCCGGGGACTAACTATGGCTACACCTTC.

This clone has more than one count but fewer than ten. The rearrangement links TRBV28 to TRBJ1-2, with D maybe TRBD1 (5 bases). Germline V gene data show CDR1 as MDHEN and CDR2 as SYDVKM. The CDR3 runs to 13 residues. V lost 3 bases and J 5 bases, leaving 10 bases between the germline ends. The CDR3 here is CASSFLGTYGYTF. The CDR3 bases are TGTGCCAGCAGTTTCCTAGGGACTTATGGCTACACCTTC.

CDR3 coding DNA: TGTGCCAGCAATGAGGGCATAAGCAATCAGCCCCAGCATTTT. This codes for CASNEGISNQPQHF. The V call is TRBV25-1, the J call TRBJ1-5; D is uncertain. Germline CDR1 and CDR2: MGHDK and SYGVNS. Trimming left V 7 bases short and J 1 base short, with 11 bases between. The CDR3 has 14 residues.

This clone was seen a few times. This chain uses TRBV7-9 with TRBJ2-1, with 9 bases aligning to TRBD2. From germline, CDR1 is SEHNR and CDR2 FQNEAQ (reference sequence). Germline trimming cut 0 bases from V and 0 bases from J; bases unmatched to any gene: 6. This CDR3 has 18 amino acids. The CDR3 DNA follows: TGTGCCAGCAGCTTAGCGGGGCTAGCGGGGTCCTCCTACAATGAGCAGTTCTTC. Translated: CASSLAGLAGSSYNEQFF.

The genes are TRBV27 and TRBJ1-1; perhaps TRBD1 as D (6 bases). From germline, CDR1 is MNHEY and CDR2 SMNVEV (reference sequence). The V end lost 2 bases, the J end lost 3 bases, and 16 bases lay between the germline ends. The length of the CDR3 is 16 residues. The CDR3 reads CASSLVGGGRDTEAFF. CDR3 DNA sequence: TGTGCCAGCAGTTTAGTTGGGGGGGGGCGCGACACTGAAGCTTTCTTT.

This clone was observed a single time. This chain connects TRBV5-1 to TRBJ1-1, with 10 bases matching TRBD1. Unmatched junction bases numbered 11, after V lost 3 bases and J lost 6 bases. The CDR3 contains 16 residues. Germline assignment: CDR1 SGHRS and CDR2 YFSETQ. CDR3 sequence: CASSSGDRGGSAEAFF. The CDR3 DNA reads TGCGCCAGCAGCTCGGGGGACAGGGGAGGATCCGCTGAAGCTTTCTTT.

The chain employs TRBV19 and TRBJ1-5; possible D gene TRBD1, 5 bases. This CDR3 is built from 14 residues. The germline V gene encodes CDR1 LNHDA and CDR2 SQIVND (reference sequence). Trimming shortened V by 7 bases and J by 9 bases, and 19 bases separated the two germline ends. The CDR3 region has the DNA TGTGCCAGTAAGGGGCACCCAGGGAGGAGGCCCCAGCATTTT. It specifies CASKGHPGRRPQHF.

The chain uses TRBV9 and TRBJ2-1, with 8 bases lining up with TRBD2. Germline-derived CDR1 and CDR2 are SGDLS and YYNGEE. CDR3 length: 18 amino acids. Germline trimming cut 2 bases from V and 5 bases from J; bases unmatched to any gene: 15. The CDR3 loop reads CASSVETPSGSADNEQFF. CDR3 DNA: TGTGCCAGCAGCGTCGAGACCCCAAGCGGGAGTGCTGACAATGAGCAGTTCTTC.

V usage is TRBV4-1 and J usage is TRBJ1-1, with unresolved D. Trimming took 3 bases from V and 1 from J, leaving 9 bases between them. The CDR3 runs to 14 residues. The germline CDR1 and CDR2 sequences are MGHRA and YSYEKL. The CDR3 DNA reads TGCGCCAGCAGCCAGGGCACATGGAACACTGAAGCTTTCTTT. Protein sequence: CASSQGTWNTEAFF.

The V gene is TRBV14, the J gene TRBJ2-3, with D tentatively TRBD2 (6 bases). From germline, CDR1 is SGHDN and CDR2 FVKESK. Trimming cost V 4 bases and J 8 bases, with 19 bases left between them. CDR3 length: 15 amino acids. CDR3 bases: TGTGCCAGCAGCCTGAAGGTCCCACCCGGGGGTACGCAGTATTTT. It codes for CASSLKVPPGGTQYF.

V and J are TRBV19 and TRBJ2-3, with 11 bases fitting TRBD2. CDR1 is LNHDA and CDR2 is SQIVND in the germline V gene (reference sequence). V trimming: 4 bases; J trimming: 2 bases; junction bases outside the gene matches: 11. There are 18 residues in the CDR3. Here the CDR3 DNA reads TGTGCCAGTAGTAGGACCGAGGGGACTAGCGGACCCACAGATACGCAGTATTTT. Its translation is CASSRTEGTSGPTDTQYF.

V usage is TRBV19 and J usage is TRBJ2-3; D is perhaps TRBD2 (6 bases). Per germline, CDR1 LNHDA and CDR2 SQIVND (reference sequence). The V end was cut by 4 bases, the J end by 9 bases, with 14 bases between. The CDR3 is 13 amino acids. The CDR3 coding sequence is TGTGCCAGTAGTACCTTAGGACTATCAACGCAGTATTTT. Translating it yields CASSTLGLSTQYF. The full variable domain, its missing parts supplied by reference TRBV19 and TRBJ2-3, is DGGITQSPKYLFRKEGQNVTLSCEQNLNHDAMYWYRQDPGQGLRLIYYSQIVNDFQKGDIAEGYSVSREKKESFPLTVTSAQKNPTAFYLCASSTLGLSTQYFGPGTRLTVL.

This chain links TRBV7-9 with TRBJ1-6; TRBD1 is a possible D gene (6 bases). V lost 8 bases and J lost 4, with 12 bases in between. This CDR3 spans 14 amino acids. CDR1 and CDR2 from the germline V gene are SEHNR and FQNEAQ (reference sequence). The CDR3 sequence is CASSWGPYNSPLHF. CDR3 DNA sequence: TGTGCCAGCTCATGGGGGCCTTATAATTCACCCCTCCACTTT.

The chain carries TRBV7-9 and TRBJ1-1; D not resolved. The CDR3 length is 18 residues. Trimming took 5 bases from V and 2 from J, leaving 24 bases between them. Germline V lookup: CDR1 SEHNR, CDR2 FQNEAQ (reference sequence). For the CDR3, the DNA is TGTGCCAGCAGCCAGTTAGGCTCCAGGACTAAAAAAAACACTGAAGCTTTCTTT. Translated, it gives CASSQLGSRTKKNTEAFF.

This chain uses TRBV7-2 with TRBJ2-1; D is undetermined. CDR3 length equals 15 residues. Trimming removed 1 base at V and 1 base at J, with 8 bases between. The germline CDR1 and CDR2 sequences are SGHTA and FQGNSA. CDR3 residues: CASSLVTGSYNEQFF. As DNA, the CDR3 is TGTGCCAGCAGCTTAGTGACTGGTTCCTACAATGAGCAGTTCTTC.

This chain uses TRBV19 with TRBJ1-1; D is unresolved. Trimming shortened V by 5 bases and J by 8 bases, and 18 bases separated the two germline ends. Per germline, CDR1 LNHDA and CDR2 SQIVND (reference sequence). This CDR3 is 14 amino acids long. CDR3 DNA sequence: TGTGCCAGTAGTTCACAGAGTAGCGGTGGAGAAGCTTTCTTT. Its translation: CASSSQSSGGEAFF.

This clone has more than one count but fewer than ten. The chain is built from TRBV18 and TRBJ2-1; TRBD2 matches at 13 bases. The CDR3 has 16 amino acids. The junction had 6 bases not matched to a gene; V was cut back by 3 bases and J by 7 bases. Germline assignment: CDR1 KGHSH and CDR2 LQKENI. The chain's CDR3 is CASSPPGTSGANEQFF. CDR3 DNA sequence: TGTGCCAGCTCACCTCCCGGGACTAGCGGGGCAAATGAGCAGTTCTTC. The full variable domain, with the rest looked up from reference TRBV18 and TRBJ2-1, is NAGVMQNPRHLVRRRGQEARLRCSPMKGHSHVYWYRQLPEEGLKFMVYLQKENIIDESGMPKERFSAEFPKEGPSILRIQQVVRGDSAAYFCASSPPGTSGANEQFFGPGTRLTVL.

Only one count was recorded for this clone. CDR3 loop: CASSPGPLAAGETQYF. CDR3 in DNA: TGTGCCAGCAGTCCGGGCCCTCTAGCGGCCGGCGAGACCCAGTACTTC. V and J are TRBV27 and TRBJ2-5, with TRBD2 identical over 7 bases. The CDR3 is made up of 16 amino acids. J gave up 5 bases and V 5 bases, and 14 bases lay outside the gene matches. The V gene's germline CDR1 is MNHEY and CDR2 SMNVEV (reference sequence).

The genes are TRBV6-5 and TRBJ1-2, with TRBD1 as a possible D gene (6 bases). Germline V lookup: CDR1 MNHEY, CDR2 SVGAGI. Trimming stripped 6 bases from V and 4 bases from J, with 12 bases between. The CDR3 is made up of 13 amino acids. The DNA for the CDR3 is TGTGCCAGCAGACCCAGGGGTTTCTATGGCTACACCTTC. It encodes CASRPRGFYGYTF.

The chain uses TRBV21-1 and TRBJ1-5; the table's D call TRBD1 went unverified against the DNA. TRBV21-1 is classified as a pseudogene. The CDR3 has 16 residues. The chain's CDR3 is CASRKRTGWGDQPQHF. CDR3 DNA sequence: TGTGCCAGCAGAAAGAGGACAGGTTGGGGTGATCAGCCCCAGCATTTT.

This CDR3 reads CASYVAAGGRDTQYF. The CDR3 DNA reads as TGTGCCAGCTATGTTGCGGCGGGAGGGCGAGATACGCAGTATTTT. The rearrangement links TRBV28 to TRBJ2-3, with 9 bases aligning to TRBD2. V lost 8 bases to trimming and J lost 5 bases; unmatched junction nucleotides: 11. Per the germline V gene, CDR1 is MDHEN and CDR2 is SYDVKM. The CDR3 is made up of 15 amino acids.

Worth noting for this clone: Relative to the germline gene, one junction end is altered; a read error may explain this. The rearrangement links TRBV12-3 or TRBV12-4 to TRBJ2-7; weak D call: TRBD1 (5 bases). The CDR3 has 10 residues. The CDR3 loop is CASTRQYPGF. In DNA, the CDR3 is TGTGCCAGCACGCGACAGTACCCCGGGTTC.

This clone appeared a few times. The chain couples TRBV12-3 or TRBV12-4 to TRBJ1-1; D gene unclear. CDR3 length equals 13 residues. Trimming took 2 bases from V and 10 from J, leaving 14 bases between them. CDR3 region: CASSLRPTRGAFF. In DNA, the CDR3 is TGTGCCAGCAGTTTAAGGCCCACTCGCGGAGCTTTCTTT.

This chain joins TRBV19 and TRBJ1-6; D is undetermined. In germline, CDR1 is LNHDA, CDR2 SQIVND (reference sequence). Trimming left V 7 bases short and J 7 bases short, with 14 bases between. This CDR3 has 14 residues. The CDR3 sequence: CASIRGKENSPLHF. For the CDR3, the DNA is TGTGCCAGTATCAGAGGAAAAGAAAATTCACCCCTCCACTTT.

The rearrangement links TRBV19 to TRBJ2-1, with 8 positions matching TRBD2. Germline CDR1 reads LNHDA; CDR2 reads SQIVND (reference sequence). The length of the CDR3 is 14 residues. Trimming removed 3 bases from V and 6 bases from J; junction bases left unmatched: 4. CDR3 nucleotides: TGTGCCAGTAGTATTTTGGCGGGAGGCAATGAGCAGTTCTTC. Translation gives CASSILAGGNEQFF.